This is a list of T cell receptor beta chains from one sample in a study of T cells of healthy individuals. Via MiXCR, TCRdb re-called the 5' RACE reads, giving one row per CDR3 protein. The sample has 60,000 to 80,000 distinct CDR3 sequences; under 20% are singletons. Receptor source: a human donor in good health. Both conserved end residues are part of each CDR3. The order of the fields is J gene, clone size, D gene, V gene, CDR3 protein, CDR3 DNA. A D gene is named only where the DNA matches it firmly. Clone size is given for some rows only: seen once, a few or many times, or a class if the clone is expanded.

TRBJ2-1 - TRBD2 TRBV6-2/TRBV6-3 CASSYTGRTSGGSSYNEQFF TGTGCCAGCAGTTACACGGGCAGGACTAGCGGGGGAAGCTCCTACAATGAGCAGTTCTTC
TRBJ2-4 many TRBD2 TRBV24-1 CATSDGASGRNIQYF TGTGCCACCAGTGATGGGGCTAGCGGGAGAAACATTCAGTACTTC
TRBJ2-1 few TRBD2 TRBV7-2 CASSSLAGSYNEQFF TGTGCCAGCAGCTCGTTAGCGGGCTCCTACAATGAGCAGTTCTTC
TRBJ1-4 many - TRBV4-3 CASSQAQGRYEKLFF TGCGCCAGCAGCCAAGCGCAGGGGCGGTATGAAAAACTGTTTTTT
TRBJ2-5 - TRBD2 TRBV5-6 CASSLAGLAGQETQYF TGTGCCAGCAGCTTGGCCGGACTAGCGGGGCAAGAGACCCAGTACTTC
TRBJ1-1 - - TRBV5-1 CASSADRYTEAFF TGCGCCAGCAGCGCGGACAGATACACTGAAGCTTTCTTT
TRBJ1-5 few - TRBV18 CASSPEHSNQPQHF TGTGCCAGCTCACCGGAACATAGCAATCAGCCCCAGCATTTT
TRBJ2-3 few TRBD2 TRBV4-2 CASSQGRGSPPDTQYF TGTGCCAGCAGCCAAGGGCGGGGGTCCCCACCAGATACGCAGTATTTT
TRBJ1-5 many - TRBV19 CASSILQGSTQPQHF TGTGCCAGTAGTATTCTACAGGGTAGCACACAGCCCCAGCATTTT
TRBJ1-4 - - TRBV28 CASSRDTTNEKLFF TGTGCCAGCAGTCGGGATACAACTAATGAAAAACTGTTTTTT
TRBJ2-3 many - TRBV30 CAWGAVSSSTDTQYF TGTGCCTGGGGGGCGGTGAGCTCTAGCACAGATACGCAGTATTTT
TRBJ2-7 - - TRBV11-1 CASSQPGTTDGYEQYF TGTGCCAGCAGCCAACCCGGGACCACTGACGGGTACGAGCAGTACTTC
TRBJ1-1 many - TRBV7-9 CASSLRGAVEAFF TGTGCCAGCAGCCTCCGCGGGGCAGTTGAAGCTTTCTTT